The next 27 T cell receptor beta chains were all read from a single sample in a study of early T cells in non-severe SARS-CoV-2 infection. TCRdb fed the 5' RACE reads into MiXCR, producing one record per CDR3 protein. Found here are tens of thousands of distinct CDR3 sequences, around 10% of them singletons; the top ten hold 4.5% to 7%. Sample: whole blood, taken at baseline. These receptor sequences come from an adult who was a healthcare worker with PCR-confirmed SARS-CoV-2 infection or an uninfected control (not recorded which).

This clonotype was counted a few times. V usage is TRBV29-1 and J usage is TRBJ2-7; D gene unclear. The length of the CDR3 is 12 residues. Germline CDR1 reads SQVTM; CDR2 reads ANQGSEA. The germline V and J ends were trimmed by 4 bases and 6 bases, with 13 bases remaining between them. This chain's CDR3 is CSVGPLTGEQYF. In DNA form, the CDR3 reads TGCAGCGTTGGTCCTCTTACGGGCGAGCAGTACTTC.

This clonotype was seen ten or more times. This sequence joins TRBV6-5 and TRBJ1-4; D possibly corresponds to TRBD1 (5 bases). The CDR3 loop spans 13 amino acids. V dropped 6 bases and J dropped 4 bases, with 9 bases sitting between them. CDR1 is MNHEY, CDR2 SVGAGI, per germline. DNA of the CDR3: TGTGCCAGCAGGGGACGAATTAATGAAAAACTGTTTTTT. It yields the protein CASRGRINEKLFF.

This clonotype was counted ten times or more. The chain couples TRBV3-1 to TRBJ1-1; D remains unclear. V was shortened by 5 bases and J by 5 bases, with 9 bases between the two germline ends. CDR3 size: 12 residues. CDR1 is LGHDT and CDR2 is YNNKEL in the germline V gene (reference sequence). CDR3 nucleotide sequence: TGTGCCAGCAGCGGCTACGGAACTGAAGCTTTCTTT. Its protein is CASSGYGTEAFF.

CDR3 sequence (DNA): TGTGCCAGCAGCCCAACTCTAGCGGGAGGGGAGACCCAGTACTTC. It is translated as CASSPTLAGGETQYF. V gene TRBV7-3 combines with J gene TRBJ2-5, with 12 bases matching TRBD2. This CDR3 is 15 amino acids long. Germline V lookup: CDR1 SGHTA, CDR2 FQGTGA. V shed 5 bases, J shed 5 bases, and the junction held 6 bases outside the gene matches.

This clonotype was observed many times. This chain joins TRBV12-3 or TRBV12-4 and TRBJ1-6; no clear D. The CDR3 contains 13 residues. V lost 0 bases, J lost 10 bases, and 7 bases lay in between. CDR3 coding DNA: TGTGCCAGCAGTTTAGCCACCTCATCACCCCTCCACTTT. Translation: CASSLATSSPLHF.

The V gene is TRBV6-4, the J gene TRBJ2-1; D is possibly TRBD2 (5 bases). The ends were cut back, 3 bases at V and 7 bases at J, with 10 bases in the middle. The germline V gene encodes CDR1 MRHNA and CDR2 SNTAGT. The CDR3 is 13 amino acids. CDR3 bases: TGTGCCAGCAGTGATGAACTAGGGAATGAGCAGTTCTTC. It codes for CASSDELGNEQFF.

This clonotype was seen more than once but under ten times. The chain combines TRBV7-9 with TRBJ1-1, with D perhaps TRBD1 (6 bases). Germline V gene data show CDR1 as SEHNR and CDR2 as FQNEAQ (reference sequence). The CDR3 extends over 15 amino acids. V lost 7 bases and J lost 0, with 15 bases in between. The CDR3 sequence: CASTQGGAMNTEAFF. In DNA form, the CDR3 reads TGTGCCAGCACCCAAGGGGGGGCCATGAACACTGAAGCTTTCTTT.

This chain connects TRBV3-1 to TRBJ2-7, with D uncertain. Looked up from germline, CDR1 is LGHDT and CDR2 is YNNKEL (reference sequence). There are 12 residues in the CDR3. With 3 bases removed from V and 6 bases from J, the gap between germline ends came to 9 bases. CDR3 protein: CASSQSKREQYF. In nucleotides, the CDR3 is TGTGCCAGCAGCCAGAGTAAGCGCGAGCAGTACTTC.

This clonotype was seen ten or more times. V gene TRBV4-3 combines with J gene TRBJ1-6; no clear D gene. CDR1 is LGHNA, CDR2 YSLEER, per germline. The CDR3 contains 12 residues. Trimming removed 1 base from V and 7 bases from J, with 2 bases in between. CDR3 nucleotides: TGCGCCAGCAGCCAAGGGAATTCACCCCTCCACTTT. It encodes CASSQGNSPLHF.

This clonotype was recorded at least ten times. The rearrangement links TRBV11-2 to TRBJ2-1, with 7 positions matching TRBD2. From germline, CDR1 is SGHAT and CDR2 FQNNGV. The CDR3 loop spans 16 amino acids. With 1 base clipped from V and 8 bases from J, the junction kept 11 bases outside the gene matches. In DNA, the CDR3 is TGTGCCAGCAGCTTAGGACTAGCTGCGAATAGGGATGAGCAGTTCTTC. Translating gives CASSLGLAANRDEQFF.

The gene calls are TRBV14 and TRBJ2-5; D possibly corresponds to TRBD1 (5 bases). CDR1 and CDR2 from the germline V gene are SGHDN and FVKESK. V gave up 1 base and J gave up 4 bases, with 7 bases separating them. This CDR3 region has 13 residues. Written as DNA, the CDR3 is TGTGCCAGCAGCCAAGGGGGCGGAGAGACCCAGTACTTC. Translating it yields CASSQGGGETQYF. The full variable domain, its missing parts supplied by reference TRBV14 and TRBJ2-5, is EAGVTQFPSHSVIEKGQTVTLRCDPISGHDNLYWYRRVMGKEIKFLLHFVKESKQDESGMPNNRFLAERTGGTYSTLKVQPAELEDSGVYFCASSQGGGETQYFGPGTRLLVL.

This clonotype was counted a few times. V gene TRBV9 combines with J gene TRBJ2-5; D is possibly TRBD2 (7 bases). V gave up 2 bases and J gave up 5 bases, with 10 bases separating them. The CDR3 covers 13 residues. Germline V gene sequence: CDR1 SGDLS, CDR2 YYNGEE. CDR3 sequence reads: CASSVGGAETQYF. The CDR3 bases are TGTGCCAGCAGCGTTGGGGGGGCGGAGACCCAGTACTTC.

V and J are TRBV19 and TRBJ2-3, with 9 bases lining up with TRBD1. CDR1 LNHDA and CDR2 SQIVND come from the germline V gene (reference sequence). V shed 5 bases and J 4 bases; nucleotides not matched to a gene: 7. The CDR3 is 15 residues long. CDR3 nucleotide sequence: TGTGCCAGTAGTCCGGGGACAGGGCTTTCAGATACGCAGTATTTT. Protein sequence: CASSPGTGLSDTQYF.

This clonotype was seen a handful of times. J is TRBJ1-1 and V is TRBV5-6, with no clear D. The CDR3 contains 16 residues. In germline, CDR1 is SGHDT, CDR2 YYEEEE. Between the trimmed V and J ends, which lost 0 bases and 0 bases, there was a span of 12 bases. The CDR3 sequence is CASSLEGRTLNTEAFF. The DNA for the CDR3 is TGTGCCAGCAGCTTGGAGGGCAGAACCTTGAACACTGAAGCTTTCTTT.

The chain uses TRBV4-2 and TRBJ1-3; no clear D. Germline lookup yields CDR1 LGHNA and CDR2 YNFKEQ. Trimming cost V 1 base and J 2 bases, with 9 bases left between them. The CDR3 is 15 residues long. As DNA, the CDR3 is TGTGCCAGCAGCCAAGTAGGCGGGGCTGGAAACACCATATATTTT. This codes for CASSQVGGAGNTIYF.

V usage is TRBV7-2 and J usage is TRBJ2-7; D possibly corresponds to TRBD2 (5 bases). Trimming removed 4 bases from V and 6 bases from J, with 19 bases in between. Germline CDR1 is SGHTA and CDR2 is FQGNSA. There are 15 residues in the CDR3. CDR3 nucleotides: TGTGCCAGCAGCTCCCCGGGCAGGAGAGGGCCCGAGCAGTACTTC. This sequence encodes CASSSPGRRGPEQYF.

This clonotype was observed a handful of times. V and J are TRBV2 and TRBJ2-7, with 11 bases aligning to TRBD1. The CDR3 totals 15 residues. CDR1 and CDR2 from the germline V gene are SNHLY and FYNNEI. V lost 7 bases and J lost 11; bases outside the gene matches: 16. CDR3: CASNGRRGQGARKYF. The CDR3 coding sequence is TGTGCCAGCAACGGCCGCCGTGGACAGGGGGCGCGGAAGTACTTC.

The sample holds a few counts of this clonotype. This CDR3 is CASRPSGTYNEQFF. As DNA, the CDR3 is TGTGCCAGCAGACCTAGCGGAACGTACAATGAGCAGTTCTTC. The genes are TRBV6-2 or TRBV6-3 and TRBJ2-1; 7 bases match TRBD2. Germline loops: CDR1 MNHEY, CDR2 SVGEGT. The CDR3 has 14 residues. Unmatched junction bases numbered 6, after V lost 6 bases and J lost 4 bases.

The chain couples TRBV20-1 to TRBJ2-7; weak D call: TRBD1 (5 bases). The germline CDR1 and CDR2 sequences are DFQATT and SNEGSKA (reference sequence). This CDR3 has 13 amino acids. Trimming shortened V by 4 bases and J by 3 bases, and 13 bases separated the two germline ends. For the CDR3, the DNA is TGCAGTGCTATCGAGACAGAAAACTACGAGCAGTACTTC. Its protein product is CSAIETENYEQYF.

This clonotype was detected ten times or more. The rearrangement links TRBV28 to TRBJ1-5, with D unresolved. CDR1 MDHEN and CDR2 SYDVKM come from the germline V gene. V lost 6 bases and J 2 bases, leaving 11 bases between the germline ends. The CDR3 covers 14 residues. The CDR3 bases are TGTGCCAGCAGGGCGGACCGGGGCAATCAGCCCCAGCATTTT. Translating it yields CASRADRGNQPQHF.

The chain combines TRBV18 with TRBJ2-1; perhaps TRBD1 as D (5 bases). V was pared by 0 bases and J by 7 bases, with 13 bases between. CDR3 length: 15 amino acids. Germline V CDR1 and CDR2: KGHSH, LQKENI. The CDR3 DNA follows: TGTGCCAGCTCACCACCCCAGGGAAGTAGGAATGAGCAGTTCTTC. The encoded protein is CASSPPQGSRNEQFF.

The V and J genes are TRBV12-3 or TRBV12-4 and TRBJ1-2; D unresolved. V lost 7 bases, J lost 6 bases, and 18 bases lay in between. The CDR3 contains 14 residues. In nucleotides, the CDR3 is TGTGCCAGCACCCCCTCGGGCCTCATGGATGGCTACACCTTC. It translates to CASTPSGLMDGYTF.

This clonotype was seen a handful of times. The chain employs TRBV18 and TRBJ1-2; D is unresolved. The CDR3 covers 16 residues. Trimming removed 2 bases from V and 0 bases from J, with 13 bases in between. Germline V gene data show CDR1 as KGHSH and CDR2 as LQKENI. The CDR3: CASSPGLVTTNYGYTF. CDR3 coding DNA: TGTGCCAGCTCACCAGGACTGGTTACCACTAACTATGGCTACACCTTC.

The CDR3 sequence is CASSSHRDGLYNEQFF. For the CDR3, the DNA is TGTGCCAGCAGCTCCCACAGGGACGGGCTGTACAATGAGCAGTTCTTC. This sequence joins TRBV3-1 and TRBJ2-1, with D possibly matching TRBD1 (6 bases). The length of the CDR3 is 16 residues. CDR1 is LGHDT, CDR2 YNNKEL, per germline (reference sequence). V lost 5 bases, J lost 4 bases, and 18 bases lay in between.

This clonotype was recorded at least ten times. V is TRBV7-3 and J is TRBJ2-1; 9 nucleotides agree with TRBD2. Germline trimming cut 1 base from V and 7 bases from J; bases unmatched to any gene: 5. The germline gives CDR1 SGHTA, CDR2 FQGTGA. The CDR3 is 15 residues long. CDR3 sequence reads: CASSLIAGVYNEQFF. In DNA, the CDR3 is TGTGCCAGCAGCTTAATAGCGGGAGTTTATAATGAGCAGTTCTTC.

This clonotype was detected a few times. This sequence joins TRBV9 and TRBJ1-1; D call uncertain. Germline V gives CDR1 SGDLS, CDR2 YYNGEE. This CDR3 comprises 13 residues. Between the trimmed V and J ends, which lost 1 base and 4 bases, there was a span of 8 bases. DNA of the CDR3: TGTGCCAGCAGCGTATTCGATGGCACTGAAGCTTTCTTT. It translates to CASSVFDGTEAFF. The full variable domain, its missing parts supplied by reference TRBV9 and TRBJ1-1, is DSGVTQTPKHLITATGQRVTLRCSPRSGDLSVYWYQQSLDQGLQFLIQYYNGEERAKGNILERFSAQQFPDLHSELNLSSLELGDSALYFCASSVFDGTEAFFGQGTRLTVV.

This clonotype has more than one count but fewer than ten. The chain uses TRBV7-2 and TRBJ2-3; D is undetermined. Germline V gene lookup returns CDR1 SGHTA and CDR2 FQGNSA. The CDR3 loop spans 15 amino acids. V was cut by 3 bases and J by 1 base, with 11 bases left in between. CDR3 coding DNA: TGTGCCAGCAGCTTCCAGTTTTCCGGCACAGATACGCAGTATTTT. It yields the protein CASSFQFSGTDTQYF.